Included here is one T cell receptor (beta chain) sequence, with context. Its antigen is not identified. The CDR3 sequence is 15 residues long. Germline CDR1 and CDR2: MNHNS and SASEGT. V shed 6 bases, J shed 1 base, and the junction held 2 bases outside the gene matches. Per sorted-subset replicate PCR, input was 200 to 250 ng DNA, representing 30,000 to 35,000 T cell genomes. Produced via immunoSEQ multiplex PCR; TCRdb's table is partial and in-frame only. The sample records roughly 1,000,000 clones, more than 75% being singletons. This record belongs to a study of shared clonotypes between healthy human individuals. Study overall: The study used three CD4 naive, three CD4 memory, two CD8 naive and one CD8 memory plate per donor.

Broader study findings: Memory subsets generally showed lower estimated richness than naive subsets.

The sequence derives from a man younger than 35 in good health. Some clones in this sample may be carry-over from other donors' samples. The sequenced sample was memory CD4+ T cells from PBMCs. Documented subset: CD45RA-negative fraction. This chain connects TRBV6-1 to TRBJ1-4, with 10 positions matching TRBD1. The chain's CDR3 is CASRGQGRTNEKLFF. CDR3 nucleotides: TGTGCCAGCAGGGGACAGGGGAGAACTAATGAAAAACTGTTTTTT.